The 6 T cell receptor beta chains in this list originate from one sample, sequenced in a study of regulatory T cells in long-lasting Graves disease. Time point here: newly diagnosed GD, antithyroid drugs for less than 3 months. There was RNA extracted from PBMCs, and the TCR library was made from it. Relying on iRepertoire HTBI primers and Arm-PCR of CDR3 regions, the team built TCR beta libraries. Using its own MiXCR run on the multiplex PCR reads, TCRdb lists one record per CDR3 protein. Among about 440,000 distinct CDR3 sequences listed, more than 12% were seen once. These records were also assigned to another study, of T cells in Graves' hyperthyroidism and ophthalmopathy.

Specimen: peripheral blood mononuclear cells (PBMCs), collected at new diagnosis, from a patient treated with antithyroid drugs. All receptors derive from a woman aged 25 to 39 with Graves disease.

V usage is TRBV12-5 and J usage is TRBJ2-7, with no clear D. Per the germline V gene, CDR1 is LGHNT and CDR2 is FRNRAP. V was shortened by 4 bases and J by 6 bases, with 10 bases between the two germline ends. This CDR3 spans 12 amino acids. DNA for the CDR3: TGTGCTAGTGGTTACGCGCGATTCGAGCAGTACTTC. It codes for CASGYARFEQYF.

This clonotype appeared many times. The chain employs TRBV7-9 and TRBJ1-3; D uncertain. The length of the CDR3 is 14 residues. Germline CDR1 reads SEHNR; CDR2 reads FQNEAQ (reference sequence). Trimming took 4 bases from V and 0 from J, leaving 7 bases between them. CDR3 nucleotides: TGTGCCAGCAGCTCAGGCAGCTCTGGAAACACCATATATTTT. Amino acid sequence: CASSSGSSGNTIYF.

This clonotype was counted a few times. This chain connects TRBV19 to TRBJ2-1, with D tentatively TRBD2 (6 bases). Trimming took 7 bases from V and 5 from J, leaving 12 bases between them. Germline loops: CDR1 LNHDA, CDR2 SQIVND (reference sequence). This CDR3 spans 13 amino acids. The CDR3 DNA follows: TGTGCCAGTACCCTAGGAGGGGACAATGAGCAGTTCTTC. It codes for CASTLGGDNEQFF.

In DNA form, the CDR3 reads TGTGCCAGCAGTTTATTGTGGGGATCCTATGGCTACACCTTC. Its protein product is CASSLLWGSYGYTF. The chain combines TRBV28 with TRBJ1-2; D unclear. CDR1 MDHEN and CDR2 SYDVKM come from the germline V gene. The germline V and J ends were trimmed by 1 base and 4 bases, with 10 bases remaining between them. The CDR3 spans 14 residues.

Ten or more counts support this clonotype. The genes are TRBV20-1 and TRBJ2-1, with D uncertain. The CDR3 consists of 13 residues. The V and J ends lost 5 bases and 3 bases respectively, with 11 bases between them. Germline V gives CDR1 DFQATT, CDR2 SNEGSKA (reference sequence). The CDR3 DNA sequence: TGCAGTGCTTTCTGGACCTTCTACAATGAGCAGTTCTTC. It encodes CSAFWTFYNEQFF.

This clonotype was detected many times. The rearrangement uses TRBV11-2 and TRBJ2-1; possibly TRBD2 for D (6 bases). In germline, CDR1 is SGHAT, CDR2 FQNNGV. CDR3 size: 9 residues. V was clipped by 8 bases and J by 10 bases, with 6 bases between them. The CDR3 is CASGGEQFF. CDR3 sequence (DNA): TGTGCCAGCGGGGGGGAGCAGTTCTTC.